This T cell receptor (beta chain) is drawn from a study of blood T cell repertoires in COVID-19. Across the study: Collection of acute and convalescent COVID-19 samples took place in the United States, Italy and Spain. Sources were T cells, B-cell-depleted T cells, or PBMCs; the material itself was cDNA or gDNA.

Some clones are missing from TCRdb's copy, which holds only in-frame ones; the method was immunoSEQ multiplex PCR. The data contain about 80,000 clones, 88% of them singletons. Germline values: CDR1 SGHTA, CDR2 FQGNSA. The CDR3 is 17 amino acids. Trimming removed 6 bases from V and 2 bases from J; junction bases left unmatched: 10. This clone was counted once. The V call is TRBV7-2, the J call TRBJ2-3; TRBD2 agrees at 11 bases. Sequencing was performed on peripheral blood. The TCR was taken from a woman aged 80 or over with acute or convalescent COVID-19. The CDR3 sequence is CASRPDSSGGYTDTQYF. The DNA for the CDR3 is TGTGCCAGCAGACCAGACTCTAGCGGGGGGTACACAGATACGCAGTATTTT.